This TCR beta chain was profiled in a study of shared clonotypes between healthy human individuals. Study-wide background: Three CD4 naive, three CD4 memory, two CD8 naive and one CD8 memory plate were used per donor.

Remarks on this clone: Its antigen is not known.

Findings of the study overall: Non-shared clonotypes had lower generation probabilities than those shared by all four donors. Among the subsets, naive ones generally showed larger estimated richness than memory ones. Across a handful of donors, naive CD4 shared around 5.4%, naive CD8 more than 3%, memory CD4 roughly 2.1%, memory CD8 0.4% to 0.5%.

TCRdb keeps only in-frame clones here, not all; method: immunoSEQ multiplex PCR. The sample records roughly 2,000,000 clones, about 95% being singletons. In the naive CD8 group, cells lacked CD45RO and were positively selected for CCR7, so terminally differentiated effector memory CD45RA+ cells were left out. The CDR3 runs 16 residues. Germline CDR1 is KGHSH and CDR2 is LQKENI. Trimming took off 5 bases at V and 0 bases at J, with 17 bases between the two ends. The TCR comes from a young man in good health. V and J are TRBV18 and TRBJ2-7; D unresolved. Sequencing input: naive CD8+ T cells sorted from blood. CDR3 amino acids: CASSTPDRRSSYEQYF. The CDR3 DNA sequence: TGTGCCAGCTCAACCCCGGACCGTAGGAGCTCCTACGAGCAGTACTTC.